This TCR beta chain was sequenced for a study of Graves' ophthalmopathy and Graves' hyperthyroidism. This clonotype was seen repeatedly, ten times or more. Its antigen remains unidentified. CDR1 and CDR2 from the germline V gene are MNHNS and SASEGT. Trimming took off 6 bases at V and 2 bases at J, with 7 bases between the two ends. The CDR3 loop spans 12 amino acids. TCR beta CDR3 regions were amplified from RNA transcripts. Second-round multiplex PCR came after a first-round RT-PCR that employed HTBI primers. TCRdb processed the multiplex PCR reads anew with MiXCR; each CDR3 protein has one entry. The sample consists of some 360,000 distinct CDR3 sequences, approximately 18% of them appearing once. Study-wide results and caveats: Most expanded clonotypes from thyroid (those above 0.001 frequency) were also found in blood.

Absence of ophthalmopathy within 18 months of follow-up defined stable hyperthyroidism. Patients were excluded if they had other autoimmune diseases or uncontrolled infections, and likewise if pregnancy or lactation applied. The sample comprised peripheral blood. The TCR originated in an adult woman with stable Graves' hyperthyroidism. V and J are TRBV6-1 and TRBJ2-5; D ambiguous. The DNA of the CDR3 is TGTGCCAGCAGGACGGCACAAGAGACCCAGTACTTC. Amino acids: CASRTAQETQYF.